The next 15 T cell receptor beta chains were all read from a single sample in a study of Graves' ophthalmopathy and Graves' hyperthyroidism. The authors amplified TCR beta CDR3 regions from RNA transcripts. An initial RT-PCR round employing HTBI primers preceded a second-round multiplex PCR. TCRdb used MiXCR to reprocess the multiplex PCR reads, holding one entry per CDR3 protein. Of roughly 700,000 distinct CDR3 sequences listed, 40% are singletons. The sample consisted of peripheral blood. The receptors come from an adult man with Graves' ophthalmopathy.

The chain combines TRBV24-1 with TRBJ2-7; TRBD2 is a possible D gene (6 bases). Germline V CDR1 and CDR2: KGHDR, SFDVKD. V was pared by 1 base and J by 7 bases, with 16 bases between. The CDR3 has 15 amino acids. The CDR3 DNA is TGTGCCACCAGTGATTTTGTGGCAGGAGGGTGGGAGCAGTACTTC. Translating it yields CATSDFVAGGWEQYF.

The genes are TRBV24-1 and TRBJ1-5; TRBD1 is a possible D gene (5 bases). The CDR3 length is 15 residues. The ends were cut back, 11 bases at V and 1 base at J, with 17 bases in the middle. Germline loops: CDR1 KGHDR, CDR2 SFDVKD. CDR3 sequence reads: CASTNPGGSNQPQHF. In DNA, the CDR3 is TGTGCCAGCACTAACCCGGGGGGGAGCAATCAGCCCCAGCATTTT.

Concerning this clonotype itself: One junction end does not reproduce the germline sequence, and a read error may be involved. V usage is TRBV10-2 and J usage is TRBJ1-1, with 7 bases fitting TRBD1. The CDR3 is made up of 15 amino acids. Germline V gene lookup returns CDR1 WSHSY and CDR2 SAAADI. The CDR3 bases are TGTGCCAGCAGTTACGCAGGGGGGTTAAACACTGAAGCTTTCTTT. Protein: CASSYAGGLNTEAFF.

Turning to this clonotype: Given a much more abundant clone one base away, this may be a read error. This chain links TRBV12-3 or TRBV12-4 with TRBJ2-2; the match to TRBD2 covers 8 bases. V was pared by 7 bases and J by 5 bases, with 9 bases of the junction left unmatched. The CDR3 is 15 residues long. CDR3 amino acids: CASILGLVRTGELFF. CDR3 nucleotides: TGTGCCAGCATCCTGGGACTAGTGAGAACCGGGGAGCTGTTTTTT.

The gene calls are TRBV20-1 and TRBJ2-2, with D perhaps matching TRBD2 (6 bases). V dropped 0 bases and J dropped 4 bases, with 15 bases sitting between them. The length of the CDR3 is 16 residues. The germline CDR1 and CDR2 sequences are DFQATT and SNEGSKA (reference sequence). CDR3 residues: CSARDLTGVSTGELFF. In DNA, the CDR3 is TGCAGTGCTAGAGATCTTACGGGGGTTAGCACCGGGGAGCTGTTTTTT.

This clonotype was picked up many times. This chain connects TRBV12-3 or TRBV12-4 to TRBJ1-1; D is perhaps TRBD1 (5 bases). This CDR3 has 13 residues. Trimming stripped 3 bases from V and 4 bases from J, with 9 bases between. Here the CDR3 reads CASSFGGFTEAFF. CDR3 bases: TGTGCCAGCAGTTTCGGGGGATTCACTGAAGCTTTCTTT.

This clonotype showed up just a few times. The CDR3: CSARAGLAYTEAFF. The CDR3 DNA reads TGCAGTGCTAGGGCCGGACTGGCCTACACTGAAGCTTTCTTT. This chain links TRBV20-1 with TRBJ1-1; D uncertain. Trimming shortened V by 3 bases and J by 3 bases, and 14 bases separated the two germline ends. CDR1 is DFQATT and CDR2 is SNEGSKA in the germline V gene (reference sequence). The length of the CDR3 is 14 residues.

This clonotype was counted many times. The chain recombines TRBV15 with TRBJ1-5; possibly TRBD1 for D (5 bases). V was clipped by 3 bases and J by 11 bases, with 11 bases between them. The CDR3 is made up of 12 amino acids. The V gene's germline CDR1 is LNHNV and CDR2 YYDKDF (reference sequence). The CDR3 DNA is TGTGCCACCAGCAGGCGGGACGGGGCCCAGCATTTT. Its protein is CATSRRDGAQHF. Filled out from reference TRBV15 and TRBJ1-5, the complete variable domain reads DAMVIQNPRYQVTQFGKPVTLSCSQTLNHNVMYWYQQKSSQAPKLLFHYYDKDFNNEADTPDNFQSRRPNTSFCFLDIRSPGLGDTAMYLCATSRRDGAQHFGDGTRLSIL.

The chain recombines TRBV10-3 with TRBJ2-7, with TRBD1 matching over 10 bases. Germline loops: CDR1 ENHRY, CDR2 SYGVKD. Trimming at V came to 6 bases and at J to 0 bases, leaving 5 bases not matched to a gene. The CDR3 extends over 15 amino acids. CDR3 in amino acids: CAIRGTGVGSYEQYF. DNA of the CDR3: TGTGCCATCAGAGGGACAGGGGTCGGCTCCTACGAGCAGTACTTC.

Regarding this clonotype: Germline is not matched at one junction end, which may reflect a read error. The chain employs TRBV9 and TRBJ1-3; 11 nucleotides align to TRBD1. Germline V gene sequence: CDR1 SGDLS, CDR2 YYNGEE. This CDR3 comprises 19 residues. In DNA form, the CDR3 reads TGTGCCAGCAGCACCGGACAGGGGGCAATAGTTACCTCTAGAAACACCATATATTTT. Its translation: CASSTGQGAIVTSRNTIYF.

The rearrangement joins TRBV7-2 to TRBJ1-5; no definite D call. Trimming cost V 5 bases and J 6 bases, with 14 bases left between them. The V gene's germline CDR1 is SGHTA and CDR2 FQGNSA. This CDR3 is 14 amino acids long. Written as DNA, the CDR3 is TGTGCCAGCAGCCAGGTGGGGTTGGGTCAGCCCCAGCATTTT. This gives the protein CASSQVGLGQPQHF.

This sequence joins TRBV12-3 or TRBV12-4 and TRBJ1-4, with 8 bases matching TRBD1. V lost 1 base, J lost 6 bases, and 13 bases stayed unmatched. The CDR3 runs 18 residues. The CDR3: CASSLEYAGTGHHEKLFF. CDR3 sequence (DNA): TGTGCCAGCAGTTTAGAATACGCAGGGACAGGTCATCATGAAAAACTGTTTTTT.

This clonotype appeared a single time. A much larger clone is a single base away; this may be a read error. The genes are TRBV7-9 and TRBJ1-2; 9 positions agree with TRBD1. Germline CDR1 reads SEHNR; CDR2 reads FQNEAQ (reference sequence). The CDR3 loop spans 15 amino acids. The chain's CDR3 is CAGSSGTGLRTGYTF. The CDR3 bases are TGTGCCGGCAGCTCCGGGACAGGGCTACGGACGGGCTACACCTTC. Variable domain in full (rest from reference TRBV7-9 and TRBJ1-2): DTGVSQNPRHKITKRGQNVTFRCDPISEHNRLYWYRQTLGQGPEFLTYFQNEAQLEKSRLLSDRFSAERPKGSFSTLEIQRTEQGDSAMYLCAGSSGTGLRTGYTFGSGTRLTVV.

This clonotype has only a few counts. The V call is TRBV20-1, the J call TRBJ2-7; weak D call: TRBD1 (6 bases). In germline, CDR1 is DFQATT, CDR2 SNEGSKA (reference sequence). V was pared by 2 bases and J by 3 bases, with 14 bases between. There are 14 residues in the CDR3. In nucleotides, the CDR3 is TGCAGTGCTAGAATGGGGCAGGGGTTCTACGAGCAGTACTTC. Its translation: CSARMGQGFYEQYF.

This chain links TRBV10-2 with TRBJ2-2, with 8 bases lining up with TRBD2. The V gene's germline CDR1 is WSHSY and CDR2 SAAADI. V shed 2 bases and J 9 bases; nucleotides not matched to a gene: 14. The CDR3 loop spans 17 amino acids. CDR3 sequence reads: CASSEGLAGTLGRELFF. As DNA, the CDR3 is TGCGCCAGCAGTGAGGGGCTAGCGGGCACCTTGGGTAGGGAGCTGTTTTTT.